This TCR beta chain derives from a study of CXCR3-negative and CXCR3-positive naive CD8 T cells (dated by TCRdb to between 2019 and 2020). Study-level background: In total, 110 million to 150 million TRB reads were obtained, corresponding to roughly 1.5 +/- 0.3 million reads per library. The TRBV-TRBJ cluster analysis covered naive subsets from 5 donors and memory cells from 3 donors. The diversity and physicochemical repertoire analyses included about a dozen donors pooled from two independent experiments.

Of note for this clonotype: Its antigen has not been determined.

The data were produced on a NextSeq 550. The Human TCR Profiling Kit (MiLaboratory) was used to prepare UMI-labeled 5' RACE TRB cDNA libraries. cDNA synthesis used the entire amount of extracted RNA, and PCR amplification then used the entire amount of cDNA produced. The libraries were made side by side, with each library going through the same number of PCR cycles. In the source study's methods: About 50,000 +/- 10,000 unique UMI-labeled TRB cDNA molecules per library were extracted with MIGEC and MiXCR, with at least two reads per UMI required. On average, each library contained about 40,000 +/- 10,000 functional in-frame TRB CDR3 nucleotide clonotypes without stop codons. After downsampling to 5000 UMI-labeled TRB molecules per sample, diversity metrics such as normalized Shannon-Wiener and Chao1 were calculated in VDJtools. For the central five CDR3 residues, VDJtools calculated physicochemical properties weighted by clonotype size, namely interaction energy, strength, volume and Kidera factor 4. TCRdb reprocessed the reads, and each CDR3 protein sequence is entered once, without DNA. The V and J calls, along with clone size, are taken from TCRdb and not from the paper's own processing. The sample table includes 130,000 to 150,000 distinct CDR3 sequences. 0.25% to 0.3% of the sample is in the top ten clones.

Findings and caveats that apply to the study as a whole: Repertoire diversity was comparably high in both naive subsets but much lower in memory CD8+ T cells. Similar TRBV-TRBJ usage was shown by naive CXCR3-negative and CXCR3-positive cells from the same donor, whereas distinct patterns were shown by memory cells. CXCR3 expression partially decreased after cryopreservation, so most assays used freshly isolated PBMCs. Because surface CD5, which is linked to self-reactivity in mice, was comparable between the naive subsets, TCR interaction strength was also inferred from TRB CDR3 physicochemical properties. Compared with CXCR3-negative naive cells, CXCR3-positive naive cells had TRB CDR3s with higher hydrophobicity (lower Kidera factor 4), lower energy, and higher strength and volume indices.

For every CD8+ T cell subset, some 310,000 cells were flow-sorted straight into RLT lysis buffer, and each subset was sorted in triplicate. To exclude memory contaminants, naive CD8+ T cells were stringently defined as CD45RO-CCR7+CD27+CD95-. Peripheral blood mononuclear cells were isolated from buffy coats using standard density gradient centrifugation. Naive CXCR3-negative and CXCR3-positive CD8+ T cells were flow-sorted on a FACSAria III. An RNeasy Mini Kit was used to extract total RNA from the sorted cells. The clonotype was recovered from a human donor in good health. Some clones in this sample may be carry-over from other donors' samples. Sequenced: naive CXCR3+ CD8+ T cells from blood. What this sample's cell subset or site label stands for: CD45RO-CCR7+CD27+CD95- naive CD8+ T cells expressing CXCR3 (TNR3+).

The CDR3 reads CSAAGQALSSGNTIYF. The sequence is built from TRBV29-1 and TRBJ1-3; the TRBD1 assignment by TCRdb is unverifiable without DNA. CDR1 SQVTM and CDR2 ANQGSEA are derived from the germline V gene. Measured from the cysteine to the phenylalanine, the CDR3 is 16 residues long. Nucleotide data are not available.